This passage covers 11 T cell receptor beta chains from one sample sequenced in a study of tumor-infiltrating lymphocytes in localized non-small cell lung cancer. Some clones are missing from TCRdb's copy, which holds only in-frame ones; the method was immunoSEQ multiplex PCR. The table has just over 7,000 clones, 60% to 80% seen once. The sequenced sample consisted of uninvolved lung tissue not adjacent to the tumor. Receptors were obtained from a human donor with non-small cell lung cancer.

This chain connects TRBV7-2 to TRBJ2-2, with D unresolved. This CDR3 spans 12 amino acids. Trimming removed 3 bases at V and 7 bases at J, with 6 bases between. The V gene's germline CDR1 is SGHTA and CDR2 FQGNSA. The CDR3 region is CASSFVSGELFF. The CDR3 DNA sequence: TGTGCCAGCAGCTTCGTTAGCGGGGAGCTGTTTTTT.

On this clone: As the CDR3 is not closed by the conserved phenylalanine or tryptophan, this likely results from a read error. No DNA is shown, since the ends of the CDR3 on it are uncertain; the CDR3 is the one TCRdb lists. The J gene is TRBJ2-6, the V gene TRBV10-3. Germline V gene sequence: CDR1 ENHRY, CDR2 SYGVKD. The CDR3 spans 9 residues, counting both ends. CDR3 protein: CAIKTDSSA.

This CDR3 is CASSSGQRFGYTF. DNA for the CDR3: TGTGCCAGCAGCTCGGGACAGCGGTTTGGCTACACCTTC. The chain links TRBV7-8 to TRBJ1-2; 7 nucleotides agree with TRBD1. Per germline, CDR1 SGHVS and CDR2 FQNEAQ. Trimming took 4 bases from V and 7 from J; bases not matched to a gene: 6. This CDR3 has 13 amino acids.

This chain uses TRBV5-4 with TRBJ2-7; TRBD2 matches at 8 bases. J was trimmed by 6 bases and V by 0 bases; bases with no gene match: 5. Per the germline V gene, CDR1 is SGHNT and CDR2 is YYREEE (reference sequence). The CDR3 has 14 amino acids. This CDR3 reads CASSLAGGEFEQYF. The CDR3 region has the DNA TGTGCCAGCAGCTTGGCCGGGGGGGAATTCGAGCAGTACTTC.

The rearrangement joins TRBV5-1 to TRBJ2-5; 10 bases are a match to TRBD2. This CDR3 comprises 17 residues. With 1 base clipped from V and 5 bases from J, the junction kept 11 bases outside the gene matches. CDR1 and CDR2 from the germline V gene are SGHRS and YFSETQ. DNA of the CDR3: TGCGCCAGCAGCTTGTTTAGCGGGGGGCCCTTTACGGAGACCCAGTACTTC. Protein sequence: CASSLFSGGPFTETQYF.

This rearrangement joins TRBV9 to TRBJ1-1, with TRBD1 identical over 8 bases. The CDR3 is made up of 15 amino acids. With V trimmed by 3 bases and J by 1 base, 5 bases remained unmatched. Germline V lookup: CDR1 SGDLS, CDR2 YYNGEE. Here the CDR3 reads CASSGQGLGNTEAFF. The CDR3 bases are TGTGCCAGCAGCGGACAGGGGTTGGGGAACACTGAAGCTTTCTTT. Full variable domain (rest looked up from reference TRBV9 and TRBJ1-1): DSGVTQTPKHLITATGQRVTLRCSPRSGDLSVYWYQQSLDQGLQFLIQYYNGEERAKGNILERFSAQQFPDLHSELNLSSLELGDSALYFCASSGQGLGNTEAFFGQGTRLTVV.

The chain has TRBV6-4 and TRBJ1-2; perhaps TRBD1 as D (5 bases). Between the trimmed V and J ends, which lost 6 bases and 4 bases, there was a span of 15 bases. Looked up from germline, CDR1 is MRHNA and CDR2 is SNTAGT. The CDR3 is 14 residues long. CDR3 in amino acids: CASRHGASGYGYTF. DNA of the CDR3: TGTGCCAGCAGGCATGGGGCCTCGGGCTATGGCTACACCTTC.

This clone was counted only a few times. The chain links TRBV27 to TRBJ1-2, with 7 bases that match TRBD1. The CDR3 spans 16 residues. Germline CDR1 MNHEY, CDR2 SMNVEV (reference sequence). Trimming took 5 bases from V and 6 from J; bases not matched to a gene: 15. The CDR3 is CASSLQRQGGMDGYTF. The CDR3 nucleotides read TGTGCCAGCAGTCTCCAGCGACAGGGAGGTATGGATGGCTACACCTTC.

The chain employs TRBV5-6 and TRBJ2-6; D not resolved. This CDR3 contains 17 residues. The germline V and J ends were trimmed by 3 bases and 0 bases, with 13 bases remaining between them. From germline, CDR1 is SGHDT and CDR2 YYEEEE. CDR3 DNA sequence: TGTGCCAGCAGCTACCCGACGTGGAGCTCTGGGGCCAACGTCCTGACTTTC. Translation gives CASSYPTWSSGANVLTF.

This clone was recorded a few times. The gene calls are TRBV19 and TRBJ2-7; 9 positions agree with TRBD2. V was pared by 6 bases and J by 10 bases, with 10 bases of the junction left unmatched. The germline CDR1 and CDR2 sequences are LNHDA and SQIVND (reference sequence). The CDR3 totals 13 residues. For the CDR3, the DNA is TGTGCCAGTAGGACGGCGACTAGCGGTCCCCAGTACTTC. This encodes CASRTATSGPQYF.

V and J are TRBV6-5 and TRBJ2-3, with D perhaps matching TRBD2 (5 bases). V dropped 6 bases and J dropped 1 base, with 11 bases sitting between them. CDR1 is MNHEY, CDR2 SVGAGI, per germline. CDR3 length equals 14 residues. The CDR3 nucleotides read TGTGCCAGCAGGATGGCGAGGGGCACAGATACGCAGTATTTT. Protein product: CASRMARGTDTQYF.